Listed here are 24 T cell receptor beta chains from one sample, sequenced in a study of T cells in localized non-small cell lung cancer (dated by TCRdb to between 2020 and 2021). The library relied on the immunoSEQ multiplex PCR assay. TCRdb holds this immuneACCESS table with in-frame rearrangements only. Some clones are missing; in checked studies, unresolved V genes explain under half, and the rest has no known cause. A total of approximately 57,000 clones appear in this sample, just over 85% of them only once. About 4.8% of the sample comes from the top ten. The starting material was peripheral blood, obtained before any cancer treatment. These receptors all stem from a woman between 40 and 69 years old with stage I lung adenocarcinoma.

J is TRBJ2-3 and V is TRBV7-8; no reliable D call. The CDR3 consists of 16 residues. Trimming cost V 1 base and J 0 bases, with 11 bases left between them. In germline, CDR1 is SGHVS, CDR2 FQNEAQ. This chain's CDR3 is CASSLVGGTSTDTQYF. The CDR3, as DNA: TGTGCCAGCAGCTTAGTTGGCGGCACTAGCACAGATACGCAGTATTTT.

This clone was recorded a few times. The CDR3 region is CASSLGLVNEQFF. CDR3 in DNA: TGTGCCAGCAGTTTAGGACTAGTCAATGAGCAGTTCTTC. The J gene is TRBJ2-1, the V gene TRBV6-1; 7 positions match TRBD2. Germline V CDR1 and CDR2: MNHNS, SASEGT. After removal of 5 bases from V and 6 bases from J, the junction contained 4 bases not matched to a gene. There are 13 residues in the CDR3.

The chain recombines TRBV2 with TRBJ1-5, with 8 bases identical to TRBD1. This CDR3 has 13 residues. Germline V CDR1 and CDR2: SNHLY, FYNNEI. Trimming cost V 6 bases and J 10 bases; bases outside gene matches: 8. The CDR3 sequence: CASRGQGGGPQHF. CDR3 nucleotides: TGTGCCAGCAGAGGACAGGGAGGTGGCCCCCAGCATTTT.

The CDR3 DNA reads as TGTGCCAGTAATCCCGAACCACCCAATTATGGCTACACCTTC. Its translation is CASNPEPPNYGYTF. This chain links TRBV19 with TRBJ1-2, with no clear D. The V gene lost 7 bases and the J gene lost 5 bases, with 17 bases spanning the gap. The germline V gene has CDR1 LNHDA and CDR2 SQIVND (reference sequence). The CDR3 is 14 amino acids. Based on the CDR3 plus reference TRBV19 and TRBJ1-2, the full variable domain is DGGITQSPKYLFRKEGQNVTLSCEQNLNHDAMYWYRQDPGQGLRLIYYSQIVNDFQKGDIAEGYSVSREKKESFPLTVTSAQKNPTAFYLCASNPEPPNYGYTFGSGTRLTVV.

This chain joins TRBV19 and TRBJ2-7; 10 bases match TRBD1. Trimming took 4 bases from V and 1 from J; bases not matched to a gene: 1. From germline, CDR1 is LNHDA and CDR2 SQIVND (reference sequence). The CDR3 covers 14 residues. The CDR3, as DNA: TGTGCCAGTAGTAGGGGACAGGGGTCCTACGAGCAGTACTTC. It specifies CASSRGQGSYEQYF.

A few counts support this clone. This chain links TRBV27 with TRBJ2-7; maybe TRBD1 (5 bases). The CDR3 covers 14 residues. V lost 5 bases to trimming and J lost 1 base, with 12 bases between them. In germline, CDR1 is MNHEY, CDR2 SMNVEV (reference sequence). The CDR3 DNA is TGTGCCAGCAGTATTGGTGGGGCTTCCTACGAGCAGTACTTC. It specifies CASSIGGASYEQYF.

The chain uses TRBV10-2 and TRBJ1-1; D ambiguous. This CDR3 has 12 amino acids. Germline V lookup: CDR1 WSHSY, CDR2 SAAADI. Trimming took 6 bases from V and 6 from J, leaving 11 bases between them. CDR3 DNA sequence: TGCGCCAGCAGAGAGGGAGTGGCTGAAGCTTTCTTT. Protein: CASREGVAEAFF.

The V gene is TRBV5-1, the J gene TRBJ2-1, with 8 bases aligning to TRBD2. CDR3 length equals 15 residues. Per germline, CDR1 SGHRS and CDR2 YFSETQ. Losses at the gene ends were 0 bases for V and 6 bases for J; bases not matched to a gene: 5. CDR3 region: CASSLVAGGRNEQFF. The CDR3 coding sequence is TGCGCCAGCAGCTTGGTGGCGGGGGGCCGCAATGAGCAGTTCTTC.

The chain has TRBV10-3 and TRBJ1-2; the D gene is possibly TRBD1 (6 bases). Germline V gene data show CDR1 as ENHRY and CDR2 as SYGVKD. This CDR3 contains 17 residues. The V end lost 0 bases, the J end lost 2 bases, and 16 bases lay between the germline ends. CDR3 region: CAISESTMGGANYGYTF. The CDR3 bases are TGTGCCATCAGTGAGTCGACGATGGGGGGCGCGAACTATGGCTACACCTTC.

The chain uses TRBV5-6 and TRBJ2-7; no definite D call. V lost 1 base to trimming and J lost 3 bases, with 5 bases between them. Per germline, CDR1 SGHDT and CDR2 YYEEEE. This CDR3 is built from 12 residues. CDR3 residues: CASSLYSYEQYF. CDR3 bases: TGTGCCAGCAGCTTGTACAGCTACGAGCAGTACTTC.

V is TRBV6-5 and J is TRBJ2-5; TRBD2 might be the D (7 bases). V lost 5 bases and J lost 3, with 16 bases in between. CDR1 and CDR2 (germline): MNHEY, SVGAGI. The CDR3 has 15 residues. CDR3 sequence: CASSLRGGREETQYF. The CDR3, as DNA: TGTGCCAGCAGTCTTAGGGGGGGGCGAGAAGAGACCCAGTACTTC.

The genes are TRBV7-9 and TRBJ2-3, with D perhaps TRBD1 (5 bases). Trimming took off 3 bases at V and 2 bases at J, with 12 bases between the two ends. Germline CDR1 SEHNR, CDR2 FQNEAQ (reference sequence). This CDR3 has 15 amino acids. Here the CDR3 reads CASSLGQVDTDTQYF. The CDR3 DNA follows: TGTGCCAGCAGCTTGGGGCAGGTAGACACAGATACGCAGTATTTT.

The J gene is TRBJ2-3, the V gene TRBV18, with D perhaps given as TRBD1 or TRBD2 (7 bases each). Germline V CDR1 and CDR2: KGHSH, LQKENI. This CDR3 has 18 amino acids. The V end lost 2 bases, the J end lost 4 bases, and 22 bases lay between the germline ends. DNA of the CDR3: TGTGCCAGCTCACCAATTGGACCAGGGGGGGTGCGCGCAGATACGCAGTATTTT. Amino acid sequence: CASSPIGPGGVRADTQYF.

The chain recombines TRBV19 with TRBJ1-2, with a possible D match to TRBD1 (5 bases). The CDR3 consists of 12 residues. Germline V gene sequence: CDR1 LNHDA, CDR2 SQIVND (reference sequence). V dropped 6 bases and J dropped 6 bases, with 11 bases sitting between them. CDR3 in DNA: TGTGCCAGTAGAGAGGGACTCAATGGCTACACCTTC. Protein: CASREGLNGYTF.

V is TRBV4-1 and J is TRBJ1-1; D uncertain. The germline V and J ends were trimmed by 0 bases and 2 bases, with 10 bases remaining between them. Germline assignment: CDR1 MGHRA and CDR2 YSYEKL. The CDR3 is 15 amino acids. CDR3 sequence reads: CASSQEVGLNTEAFF. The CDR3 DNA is TGCGCCAGCAGCCAAGAAGTTGGGCTCAACACTGAAGCTTTCTTT.

The CDR3 DNA sequence: TGTGCCAGCTCACCACCCTTCGGGGGGGCCCCCGGTGAGCAGTTCTTC. Amino acids: CASSPPFGGAPGEQFF. The chain joins TRBV18 to TRBJ2-1; TRBD2 matches 8 bases. The CDR3 is 16 amino acids. V trimming: 0 bases; J trimming: 9 bases; junction bases outside the gene matches: 10. Germline CDR1 and CDR2: KGHSH and LQKENI.

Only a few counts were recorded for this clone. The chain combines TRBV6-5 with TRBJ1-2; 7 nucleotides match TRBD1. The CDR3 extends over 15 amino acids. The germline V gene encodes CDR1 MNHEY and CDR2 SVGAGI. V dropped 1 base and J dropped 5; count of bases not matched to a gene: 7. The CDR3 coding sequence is TGTGCCAGCAGTTACTTAGGACAGGCGGCATATGGCTACACCTTC. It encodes CASSYLGQAAYGYTF.

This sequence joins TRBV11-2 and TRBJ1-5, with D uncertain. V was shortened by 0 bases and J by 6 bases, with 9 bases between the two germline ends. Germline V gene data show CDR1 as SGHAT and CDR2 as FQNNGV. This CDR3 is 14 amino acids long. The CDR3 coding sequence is TGTGCCAGCAGCTTAGAGGGGTGGGGTCAGCCCCAGCATTTT. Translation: CASSLEGWGQPQHF.

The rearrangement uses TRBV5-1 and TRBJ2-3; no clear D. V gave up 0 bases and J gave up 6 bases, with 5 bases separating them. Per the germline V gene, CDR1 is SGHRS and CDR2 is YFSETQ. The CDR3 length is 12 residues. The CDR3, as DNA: TGCGCCAGCAGCTTGGCCGGGGATACGCAGTATTTT. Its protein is CASSLAGDTQYF. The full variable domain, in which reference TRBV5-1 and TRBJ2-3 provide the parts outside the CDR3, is KAGVTQTPRYLIKTRGQQVTLSCSPISGHRSVSWYQQTPGQGLQFLFEYFSETQRNKGNFPGRFSGRQFSNSRSEMNVSTLELGDSALYLCASSLAGDTQYFGPGTRLTVL.

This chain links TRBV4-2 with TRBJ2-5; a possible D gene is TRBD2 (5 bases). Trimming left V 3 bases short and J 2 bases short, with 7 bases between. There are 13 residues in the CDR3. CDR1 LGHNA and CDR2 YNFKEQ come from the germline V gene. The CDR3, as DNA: TGTGCCAGCAGCCAGGACTTACAAGAGACCCAGTACTTC. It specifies CASSQDLQETQYF.

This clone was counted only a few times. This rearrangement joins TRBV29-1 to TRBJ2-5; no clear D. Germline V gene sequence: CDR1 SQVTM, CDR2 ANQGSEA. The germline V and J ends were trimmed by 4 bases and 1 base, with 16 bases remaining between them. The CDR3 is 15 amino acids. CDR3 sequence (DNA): TGCAGCGTTGGGATGTTGAGAGTTTCCCAAGAGACCCAGTACTTC. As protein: CSVGMLRVSQETQYF. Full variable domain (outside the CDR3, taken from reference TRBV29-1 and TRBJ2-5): SAVISQKPSRDICQRGTSLTIQCQVDSQVTMMFWYRQQPGQSLTLIATANQGSEATYESGFVIDKFPISRPNLTFSTLTVSNMSPEDSSIYLCSVGMLRVSQETQYFGPGTRLLVL.

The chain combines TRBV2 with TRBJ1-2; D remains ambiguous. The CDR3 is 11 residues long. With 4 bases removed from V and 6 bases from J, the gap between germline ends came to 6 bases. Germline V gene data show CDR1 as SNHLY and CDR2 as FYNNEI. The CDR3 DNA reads TGTGCCAGCAGTGTCACAGATGGCTACACCTTC. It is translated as CASSVTDGYTF.

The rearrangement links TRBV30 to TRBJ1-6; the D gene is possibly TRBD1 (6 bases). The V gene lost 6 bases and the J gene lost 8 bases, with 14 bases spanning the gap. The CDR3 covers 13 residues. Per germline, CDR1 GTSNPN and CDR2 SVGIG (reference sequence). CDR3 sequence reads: CACQWGRDSPLHF. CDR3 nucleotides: TGTGCCTGCCAGTGGGGGCGGGATTCACCCCTCCACTTT. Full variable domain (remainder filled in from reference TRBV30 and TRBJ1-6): SQTIHQWPATLVQPVGSPLSLECTVEGTSNPNLYWYRQAAGRGLQLLFYSVGIGQISSEVPQNLSASRPQDRQFILSSKKLLLSDSGFYLCACQWGRDSPLHFGNGTRLTVT.

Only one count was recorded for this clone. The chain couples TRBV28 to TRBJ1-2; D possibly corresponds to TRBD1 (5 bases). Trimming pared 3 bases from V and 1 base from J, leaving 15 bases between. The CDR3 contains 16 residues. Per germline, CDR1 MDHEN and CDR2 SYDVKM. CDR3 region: CASSLYISQDNYGYTF. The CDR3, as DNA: TGTGCCAGCAGTTTGTACATCTCACAGGATAACTATGGCTACACCTTC.